The 11 T cell receptor beta chains listed next were all sequenced from one sample in a study of T cells in pancreatic ductal adenocarcinoma. Surgery without prior neoadjuvant therapy was the treatment of the selected pancreatic ductal adenocarcinoma patients. Generated by immunoSEQ multiplex PCR, the TCRdb table keeps only in-frame clones and is missing some. The sample carries roughly 4,700 clones, roughly 84% recorded once. The sample taken for sequencing was pancreatic tumor tissue. Receptors originate from a human donor with pancreatic ductal adenocarcinoma. The donor label of this sample is uncertain.

This clone was detected only a few times. The chain combines TRBV29-1 with TRBJ1-4, with 8 bases identical to TRBD1. The CDR3 totals 13 residues. CDR1 and CDR2 from the germline V gene are SQVTM and ANQGSEA. V trimming: 7 bases; J trimming: 5 bases; junction bases outside the gene matches: 6. Here the CDR3 reads CSARDRLNEKLFF. CDR3 nucleotides: TGCAGCGCCCGGGACAGGTTAAATGAAAAACTGTTTTTT.

This clone was picked up one time. For the CDR3, the DNA is TGTGCCAGCTCACCCTTCCAACGGGGCACTGAAGCTTTCTTT. Translation gives CASSPFQRGTEAFF. The chain links TRBV18 to TRBJ1-1; no clear D gene. Germline assignment: CDR1 KGHSH and CDR2 LQKENI. There are 14 residues in the CDR3. V was shortened by 3 bases and J by 4 bases, with 12 bases between the two germline ends.

The chain links TRBV6-6 to TRBJ1-5; no reliable D call. This CDR3 has 12 amino acids. Trimming left V 8 bases short and J 1 base short, with 6 bases between. Germline CDR1 reads MNHNY; CDR2 reads SVGAGI (reference sequence). The CDR3 DNA reads as TGTGCCAGCCATGGGAGCAATCAGCCCCAGCATTTT. It is translated as CASHGSNQPQHF.

This chain links TRBV19 with TRBJ2-4; 9 positions match TRBD1. Losses at the gene ends were 7 bases for V and 1 base for J; bases not matched to a gene: 8. The CDR3 spans 16 residues. The germline CDR1 and CDR2 sequences are LNHDA and SQIVND (reference sequence). The CDR3 bases are TGTGCCAGTATTGATACAGGGGGCCTTGCCAAAAACATTCAGTACTTC. This gives the protein CASIDTGGLAKNIQYF.

This clone was counted only a few times. The CDR3: CASSITGVGDSPLHF. Written as DNA, the CDR3 is TGTGCCAGTAGTATTACAGGGGTTGGGGATTCACCCCTCCACTTT. The chain carries TRBV19 and TRBJ1-6; 7 nucleotides line up with TRBD1. CDR3 length: 15 amino acids. Trimming removed 3 bases from V and 8 bases from J; junction bases left unmatched: 7. From germline, CDR1 is LNHDA and CDR2 SQIVND (reference sequence). Variable domain in full (rest from reference TRBV19 and TRBJ1-6): DGGITQSPKYLFRKEGQNVTLSCEQNLNHDAMYWYRQDPGQGLRLIYYSQIVNDFQKGDIAEGYSVSREKKESFPLTVTSAQKNPTAFYLCASSITGVGDSPLHFGNGTRLTVT.

V gene TRBV25-1 combines with J gene TRBJ1-1, with D unclear. Germline loops: CDR1 MGHDK, CDR2 SYGVNS. V gave up 1 base and J gave up 1 base, with 10 bases separating them. The CDR3 is 15 residues long. The CDR3 DNA follows: TGTGCCAGCAGTGAATTGACTAAGGAGAACACTGAAGCTTTCTTT. Amino acids: CASSELTKENTEAFF.

This clone is a singleton in its sample. The CDR3 DNA sequence: TGCGCCAGCAGTCAATCGGTGAGGGGGCTCCCCTACGAGCAGTACTTC. Translated, it gives CASSQSVRGLPYEQYF. The gene calls are TRBV23-1 and TRBJ2-7, with TRBD1 matching over 7 bases. TRBV23-1 is an ORF, with its function uncertain. This CDR3 spans 16 amino acids. The J segment lost 2 bases and the V segment lost 0 bases, leaving 7 bases of the junction unmatched.

The chain recombines TRBV27 with TRBJ2-1, with a tentative D call TRBD2 (6 bases). This CDR3 has 16 residues. V was pared by 3 bases and J by 4 bases, with 16 bases between. Germline V gene lookup returns CDR1 MNHEY and CDR2 SMNVEV (reference sequence). CDR3 coding DNA: TGTGCCAGCAGTTTTTTCAGGGACTTATCTTACAATGAGCAGTTCTTC. Residues: CASSFFRDLSYNEQFF.

In its sample, this clone was seen once. The chain recombines TRBV6-9 with TRBJ1-6; D gene uncertain. Trimming left V 4 bases short and J 0 bases short, with 7 bases between. The CDR3 is 15 residues long. CDR1 and CDR2 (germline): MNHGY, SVAAGI. The CDR3 loop reads CASSSPHSYNSPLHF. The CDR3, as DNA: TGTGCCAGCAGTTCTCCCCACTCCTATAATTCACCCCTCCACTTT.

The J gene is TRBJ2-1, the V gene TRBV4-3, with a weak D call TRBD1 (6 bases). The V gene's germline CDR1 is LGHNA and CDR2 YSLEER. V was shortened by 7 bases and J by 0 bases, with 16 bases between the two germline ends. The CDR3 runs to 16 residues. In DNA form, the CDR3 reads TGCGCCAGCACCGGGGACACTACTAGCTCCTACAATGAGCAGTTCTTC. As protein: CASTGDTTSSYNEQFF.

This rearrangement joins TRBV6-1 to TRBJ2-7; possibly TRBD2 for D (6 bases). The V end lost 6 bases, the J end lost 3 bases, and 15 bases lay between the germline ends. The CDR3 has 14 residues. Germline values: CDR1 MNHNS, CDR2 SASEGT. The DNA for the CDR3 is TGTGCCAGCAGCCCCGGGAATAGCGGCTACGAGCAGTACTTC. Translating it yields CASSPGNSGYEQYF.